This T cell receptor (beta chain) was recorded in a study of cytomegalovirus exposure and HLA in healthy donors. Study information: Of all 400 or so donors who were genotyped, 81% belonged to the Caucasian-associated ancestry cluster.

Germline CDR1 ENHRY, CDR2 SYGVKD. The CDR3 spans 14 residues. Deletions cut 10 bases from V and 3 bases from J, with 18 bases between. About this clone: Its cognate antigen is unknown.

The PCR ran on 60 Vbeta and 13 Jbeta primers. Clones were read by immunoSEQ multiplex PCR, and TCRdb kept only the in-frame ones, dropping some. In the table there are roughly 130,000 clones, 80% of which are singletons. General study results and limits: Versus the roughly 670-donor mean, an Asian-associated ancestry cluster reportedly showed fewer N-insertions in a later analysis. With high specificity and sensitivity, the classifier reportedly diagnosed cytomegalovirus status. There were some V segments, including TRBV6-2 and TRBV6-3, excluded as indistinguishable.

Sequenced sample: PBMCs. This sequence joins TRBV10-3 and TRBJ1-1; the D gene is possibly TRBD1 (5 bases). This TCR derives from a woman aged 40 to 49 in good health and CMV-seronegative. Here the CDR3 DNA reads TGTGCCACGCACGAGGGACTGAGGCACACTGAAGCTTTCTTT. Its protein product is CATHEGLRHTEAFF.